The clone carrying this T cell receptor beta chain counts as medium-sized by frequency. The CDR3 length is 14 residues. The germline gives CDR1 MDHEN, CDR2 SYDVKM. This sample stems from a study of T cells expressing NK-cell markers. Following a re-call of the 5' RACE reads, TCRdb has one entry per CDR3 protein and lacks DNA. With roughly 5,400 distinct CDR3 sequences in the sample, the ten largest clones hold roughly 14%. The sequenced sample was blood T cells: a sorted CD56 or NKG2C T cell subset, CD4+ or CD8+ T cells, or bulk PBMC T cells (not recorded which). V gene TRBV28 combines with J gene TRBJ1-5; no DNA is available, so the TRBD1 call from TCRdb remains unchecked. This TCR came from a man aged 18 to 29 in good health. The CDR3 sequence is CASRNPGQNQPQHF.